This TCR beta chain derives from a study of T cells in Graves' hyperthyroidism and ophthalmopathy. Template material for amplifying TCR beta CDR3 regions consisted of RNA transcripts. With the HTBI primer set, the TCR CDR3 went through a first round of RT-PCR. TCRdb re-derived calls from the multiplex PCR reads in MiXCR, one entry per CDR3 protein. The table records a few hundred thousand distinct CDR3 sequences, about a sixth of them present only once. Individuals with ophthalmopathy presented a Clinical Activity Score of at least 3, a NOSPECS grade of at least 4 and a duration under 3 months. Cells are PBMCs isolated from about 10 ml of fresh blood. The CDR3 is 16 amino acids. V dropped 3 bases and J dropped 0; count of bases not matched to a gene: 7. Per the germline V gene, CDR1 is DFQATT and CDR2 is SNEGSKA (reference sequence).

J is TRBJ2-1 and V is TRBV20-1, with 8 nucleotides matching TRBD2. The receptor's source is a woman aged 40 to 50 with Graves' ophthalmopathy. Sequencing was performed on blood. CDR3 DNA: TGCAGTGCTAGTCCCGTCAGCGGGGGCTCCTACAATGAGCAGTTCTTC. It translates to CSASPVSGGSYNEQFF.